This record concerns one TCR beta chain sequence. The data were produced by immunoSEQ multiplex PCR, yet TCRdb's version contains in-frame clones alone and is incomplete. The sample lists approximately 280,000 clones, 82% seen once, with about 5% in the top ten. In assigning cohorts, the study relied on participant-reported clinical history. Each exposed participant met a COVID-19 case in the 2 weeks preceding study entry. This record comes from a study of blood T cell repertoires in COVID-19. Looking at the study overall: Some COVID-19 samples were acute and others convalescent; all came from the United States, Italy and Spain. Sample material is recorded as cDNA or gDNA derived from T cells, B-cell-depleted T cells, or PBMCs.

V lost 5 bases, J lost 4 bases, and 8 bases lay in between. This CDR3 is built from 12 residues. CDR1 is SEHNR, CDR2 FQNEAQ, per germline (reference sequence). The sequence was obtained from a man aged 35 to 55 who had been exposed to COVID-19. The sample comprised PBMCs or T cells enriched from blood (not recorded which). This chain links TRBV7-9 with TRBJ1-2, with D uncertain. The CDR3 nucleotides read TGTGCCAGCAGCCGGGAGGGCTATGGCTACACCTTC. It codes for CASSREGYGYTF.